This TCR beta chain stems from a study of T-cell memory formation after mild COVID-19 (dated by TCRdb to about 2021). Some background on the complete study: TCR sequence clusters from the two donors were found to be largely donor specific. Two young, previously healthy adult volunteers, one female and one male, were included in the cohort. In two donors, T-cell clones that expanded and contracted after mild COVID-19 were tracked by sequencing TCRalpha and TCRbeta repertoires over time.

The CDR3 spans 17 residues, from the cysteine through the phenylalanine. The read is trimmed to its CDR3 DNA, 51 bases read in frame from base 1. The germline V gene encodes CDR1 LGHDT and CDR2 YNNKEL (reference sequence). General study outcomes and caveats: Some responding clones were found in pre-infection memory, which suggests that pre-existing cross-reactive memory T cells took part in the SARS-CoV-2 response. Only two mild cases were covered in the study, and larger cohorts including severe cases with pre-infection samples were considered necessary. Whether the second-wave clones peaking on day 37 were SARS-CoV-2 specific was not confirmed. Contracting CD4+ clones were located mainly in the CM and EM memory subsets, whereas CD8+ clones were found to be enriched in EMRA. From day 15 to 85, contracting clones showed balanced CD4/CD8 phenotypes, whereas a second wave of clones that expanded from day 15 to 37 leaned towards CD4+.

PBMCs were isolated by Ficoll-Paque density gradient centrifugation. The instrument was an Illumina NovaSeq 6000. cDNA libraries for TCRalpha and TCRbeta were prepared by 5'RACE using constant-segment primers, with sample barcodes and unique molecular identifiers added. Trizol reagent was used to extract RNA from every sample. Library amplification was performed in two PCR steps, and a second sample barcode and Illumina TruSeq adapters were introduced in the second step. Sequencing of the libraries was done on an Illumina NovaSeq, producing 2 x 150 bp paired-end reads. In the paper's pipeline: Reads were demultiplexed and collapsed into UMI-guided consensus sequences with migec v1.2.7. Using mixcr v2.1.11, UMI consensuses were aligned to TRA and TRB V and J templates and then assembled into clonotypes. Expanded or contracted clonotypes were those called significant by both edgeR and NoisET, with noise models trained on biological replicates. For edgeR calls, a false discovery rate-adjusted p below 0.01 and a log2 fold-change threshold of 1 were applied. As an exploratory analysis of dynamics, max-normalized trajectories of the 1000 most abundant clonotypes were examined by PCA with hierarchical clustering. Each responding clone was given a CD4 or CD8 phenotype based on the CD4+ and CD8+ repertoires, which had been sequenced separately. Through fastp at Q25 and MiXCR, TCRdb rebuilt clones from the public reads, retaining in-frame beta chains. Rows with a matching CDR3 protein are joined into one entry that keeps the most common DNA and genes. The V and J calls follow TCRdb's processing rather than the paper's. This sample holds around 99,000 distinct CDR3 sequences; roughly 14% were observed only once. The ten most abundant clones make up 30% to 45% of the sample.

About this clonotype itself: No antigen is known for it. A junction boundary mismatches the germline segment, possibly from a read error.

The receptor was isolated from a man aged 18 to 29 who had mild COVID-19 (a few samples of this study predate the infection). The sample titles of this study are shuffled in the database, so cell type and time point are left out; the donor was told from shared clones. The sequenced sample was PBMCs or a T cell subset sorted from them (not recorded which). The chain is assembled from TRBV3-1 and TRBJ2-1; no D gene can be assigned with confidence. For the CDR3, the sequence is CDSSHSMRLGSYNEQFF. Read as DNA, the sequence is TGTGACAGCAGCCACTCGATGAGATTGGGCTCCTACAATGAGCAGTTCTTC.